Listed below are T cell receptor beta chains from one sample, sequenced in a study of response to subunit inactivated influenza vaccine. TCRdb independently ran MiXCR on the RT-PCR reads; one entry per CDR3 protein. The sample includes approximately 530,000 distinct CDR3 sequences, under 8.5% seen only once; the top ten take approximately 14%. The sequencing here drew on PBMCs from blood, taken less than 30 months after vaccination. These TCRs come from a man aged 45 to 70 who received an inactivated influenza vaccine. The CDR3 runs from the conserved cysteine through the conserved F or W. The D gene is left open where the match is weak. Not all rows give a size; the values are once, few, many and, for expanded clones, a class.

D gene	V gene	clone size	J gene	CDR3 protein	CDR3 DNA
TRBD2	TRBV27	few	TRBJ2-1	CASRRVVGLAGGYDYNEQFF	TGTGCCAGCAGACGTGTAGTAGGACTAGCGGGAGGGTACGACTACAATGAGCAGTTCTTC
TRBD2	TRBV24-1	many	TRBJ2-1	CATSDPGLAGREQFF	TGTGCCACCAGTGATCCGGGACTAGCGGGACGTGAGCAGTTCTTC
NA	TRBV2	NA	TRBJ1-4	CASSRLGTANEKLFF	TGTGCCAGCAGTCGCTTGGGGACGGCGAATGAAAAACTGTTTTTT
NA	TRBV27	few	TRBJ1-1	CASSLTPAAYTEAFF	TGTGCCAGCAGTTTAACCCCGGCGGCGTACACTGAAGCTTTCTTT
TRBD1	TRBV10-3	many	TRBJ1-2	CAISEAGGGRGGGYTF	TGTGCCATCAGTGAGGCTGGAGGGGGCAGGGGCGGTGGCTACACCTTC
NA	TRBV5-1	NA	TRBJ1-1	CASSLLGGGNTEAFF	TGCGCCAGCAGCTTGCTTGGGGGCGGTAACACTGAAGCTTTCTTT
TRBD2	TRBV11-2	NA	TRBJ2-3	CASSPLGWDYDTDTQYF	TGTGCCAGCAGCCCTCTAGGATGGGACTACGACACAGATACGCAGTATTTT
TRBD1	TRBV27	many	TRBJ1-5	CASSTLDRASQPQHF	TGTGCCAGCAGTACACTCGACAGGGCGAGTCAGCCCCAGCATTTT
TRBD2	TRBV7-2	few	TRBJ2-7	CASSLGASGGVEQYF	TGTGCCAGCAGCCTTGGCGCTAGCGGGGGCGTTGAGCAGTACTTC
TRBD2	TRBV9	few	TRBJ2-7	CASSQSGTAYEQYF	TGTGCCAGCAGCCAAAGCGGGACCGCCTACGAGCAGTACTTC
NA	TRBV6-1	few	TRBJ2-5	CASVQGWSQETQYF	TGTGCCAGCGTCCAGGGTTGGTCCCAAGAGACCCAGTACTTC
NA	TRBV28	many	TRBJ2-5	CASSLGGAQETQYF	TGTGCCAGCAGCTTAGGCGGGGCACAAGAGACCCAGTACTTC
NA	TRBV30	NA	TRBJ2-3	CAWSVGIGTDTQYF	TGTGCCTGGAGTGTCGGGATAGGCACAGATACGCAGTATTTT
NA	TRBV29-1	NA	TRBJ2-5	CSVAFTARGETQYF	TGCAGCGTTGCTTTTACGGCGAGGGGAGAGACCCAGTACTTC
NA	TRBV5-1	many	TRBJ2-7	CASSLRVTYEQYF	TGTGCCAGCAGCTTAAGGGTGACCTACGAGCAGTACTTC
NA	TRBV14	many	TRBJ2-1	CASSQVGFGEQFF	TGTGCCAGCAGCCAAGTAGGGTTTGGTGAGCAGTTCTTC
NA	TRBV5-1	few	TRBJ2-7	CASSKHVGTYEQYF	TGCGCCAGCAGTAAACATGTCGGTACCTACGAGCAGTACTTC
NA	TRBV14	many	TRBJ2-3	CASSQLRGTDTQYF	TGTGCCAGCAGCCAGTTACGGGGCACAGATACGCAGTATTTT
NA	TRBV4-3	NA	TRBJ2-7	CASSQDVGAGYEQYF	TGCGCCAGCAGCCAAGATGTCGGGGCTGGCTACGAGCAGTACTTC
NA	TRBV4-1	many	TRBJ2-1	CASSRRGQVSSYNEQFF	TGCGCCAGCAGCCGACGGGGGCAGGTGAGCTCCTACAATGAGCAGTTCTTC
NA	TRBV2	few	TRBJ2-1	CASSELAGEQFF	TGTGCCAGCAGTGAATTAGCAGGAGAGCAGTTCTTC
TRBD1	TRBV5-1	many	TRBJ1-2	CASSLGQGAAYYGYTF	TGCGCCAGCAGCTTGGGACAGGGGGCCGCCTACTATGGCTACACCTTC
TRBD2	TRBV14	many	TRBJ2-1	CASSPTVTSGPYNEQFF	TGTGCCAGCAGCCCCACCGTTACTAGCGGGCCTTACAATGAGCAGTTCTTC
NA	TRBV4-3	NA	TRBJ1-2	CASSQDRKRTNYGYTF	TGCGCCAGCAGCCAAGATCGGAAAAGGACTAACTATGGCTACACCTTC
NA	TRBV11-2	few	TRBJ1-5	CASSQSHNQPQHF	TGTGCCAGCAGCCAGTCCCACAATCAGCCCCAGCATTTT
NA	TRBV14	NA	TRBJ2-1	CASSHPSDKYNEQFF	TGTGCCAGCAGCCACCCTTCCGACAAGTACAATGAGCAGTTCTTC
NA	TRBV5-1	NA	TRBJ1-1	CASSLEGHLNTEAFF	TGCGCCAGCAGCTTGGAGGGACACCTGAACACTGAAGCTTTCTTT
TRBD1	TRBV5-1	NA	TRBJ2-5	CASSINRGGLETQYF	TGCGCCAGCAGCATTAACAGGGGCGGCTTGGAGACCCAGTACTTC
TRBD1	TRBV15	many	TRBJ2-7	CATSWDRSSYEQYF	TGTGCCACCAGTTGGGACAGGAGCTCCTACGAGCAGTACTTC
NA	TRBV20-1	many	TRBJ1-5	CSARDTGTSNQPQHF	TGCAGTGCTAGAGATACAGGTACGAGCAATCAGCCCCAGCATTTT
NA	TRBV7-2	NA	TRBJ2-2	CASSLRRSGTGELFF	TGTGCCAGCAGCTTACGGCGGTCTGGCACCGGGGAGCTGTTTTTT
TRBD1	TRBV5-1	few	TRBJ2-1	CASSRDRGQWNEQFF	TGCGCCAGCAGCCGGGACAGGGGGCAGTGGAATGAGCAGTTCTTC
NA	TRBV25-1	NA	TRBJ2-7	CASSESGISPYEQYF	TGTGCCAGCAGTGAATCCGGCATTAGTCCCTACGAGCAGTACTTC
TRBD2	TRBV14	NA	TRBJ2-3	CASSPWTGGFTDTQYF	TGTGCCAGCAGCCCCTGGACGGGAGGGTTCACAGATACGCAGTATTTT
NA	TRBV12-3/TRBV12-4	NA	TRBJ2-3	CASTPWTSSTDTQYF	TGTGCCAGCACCCCCTGGACCTCTAGCACAGATACGCAGTATTTT
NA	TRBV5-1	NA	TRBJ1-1	CASSLGGRSGRTEAFF	TGCGCCAGCAGCTTGGGGGGACGGTCTGGGAGGACTGAAGCTTTCTTT
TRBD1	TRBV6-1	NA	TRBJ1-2	CASSKGQGYYGYTF	TGTGCCAGCAGTAAAGGACAGGGCTACTATGGCTACACCTTC
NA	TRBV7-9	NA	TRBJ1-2	CASSPRASYYGYTF	TGTGCCAGCAGCCCCCGGGCCTCGTACTATGGCTACACCTTC
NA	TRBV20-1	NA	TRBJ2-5	CSARGQEGVETQYF	TGCAGTGCTAGAGGGCAGGAAGGGGTAGAGACCCAGTACTTC
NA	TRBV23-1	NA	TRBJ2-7	CASKGAGLYEQYF	TGCGCCAGCAAGGGTGCAGGGCTCTACGAGCAGTACTTC
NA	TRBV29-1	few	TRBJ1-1	CSVEPTKGEAFF	TGCAGCGTTGAACCCACAAAGGGTGAAGCTTTCTTT
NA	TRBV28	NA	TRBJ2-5	CASSFPGLARQETQYF	TGTGCCAGCAGTTTTCCGGGTCTAGCCCGACAAGAGACCCAGTACTTC
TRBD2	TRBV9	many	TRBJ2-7	CASSEGTSEMGEQYF	TGTGCCAGCAGCGAGGGGACTAGCGAAATGGGCGAGCAGTACTTC
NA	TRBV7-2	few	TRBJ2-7	CASRDAGPEQYF	TGTGCCAGCAGAGACGCAGGACCCGAGCAGTACTTC
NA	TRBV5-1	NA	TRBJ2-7	CASSLEDTSSYEQYF	TGCGCCAGCAGCTTGGAGGACACCTCCTCCTACGAGCAGTACTTC
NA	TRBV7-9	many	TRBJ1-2	CASSLPGGTSNYGYTF	TGTGCCAGCAGCTTGCCGGGGGGGACATCTAACTATGGCTACACCTTC
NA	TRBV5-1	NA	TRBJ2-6	CASSSDRPGANVLTF	TGCGCCAGCAGCTCCGACAGGCCTGGGGCCAACGTCCTGACTTTC
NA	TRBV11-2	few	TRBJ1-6	CASSLSRDNSPLHF	TGTGCCAGCAGCCTTTCCAGGGATAATTCACCCCTCCACTTT
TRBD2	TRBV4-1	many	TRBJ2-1	CASSRQVAGGLEQFF	TGCGCCAGCAGCCGTCAAGTAGCGGGAGGGCTTGAGCAGTTCTTC